This T cell receptor beta chain originates from a study of blood T cell repertoires in COVID-19. The overall study: Samples representing acute and convalescent COVID-19 were sourced from the United States, Italy and Spain. PBMCs, B-cell-depleted T cells, or T cells provided the cDNA or gDNA that made up the material.

In the original workflow: It was from reference gene primer amplification that nucleated cell counts were estimated. Libraries were prepared by immunoSEQ multiplex PCR; TCRdb keeps only in-frame clonotypes and omits some of them. The V and J calls and clone size were taken over from that table, and D and trimming were inferred from the DNA. The table shows around 150,000 clones, with over 75% occurring only once. Sequencing was performed on peripheral blood. The sequence was obtained from a woman in her sixties with active COVID-19.

The CDR3 loop reads CASSLTTGTGELFF. The CDR3 coding sequence is TGTGCCAGCAGCTTAACGACAGGGACCGGGGAGCTGTTTTTT. The V gene is TRBV11-3, the J gene TRBJ2-2, with 7 bases fitting TRBD1. This CDR3 region has 14 residues. CDR1 is SGHNT, CDR2 YENEEA, per germline. The J segment lost 5 bases and the V segment lost 2 bases, leaving 2 bases of the junction unmatched. Filled out from reference TRBV11-3 and TRBJ2-2, the complete variable domain reads EAGVVQSPRYKIIEKKQPVAFWCNPISGHNTLYWYLQNLGQGPELLIRYENEEAVDDSQLPKDRFSAERLKGVDSTLKIQPAELGDSAVYLCASSLTTGTGELFFGEGSRLTVL.